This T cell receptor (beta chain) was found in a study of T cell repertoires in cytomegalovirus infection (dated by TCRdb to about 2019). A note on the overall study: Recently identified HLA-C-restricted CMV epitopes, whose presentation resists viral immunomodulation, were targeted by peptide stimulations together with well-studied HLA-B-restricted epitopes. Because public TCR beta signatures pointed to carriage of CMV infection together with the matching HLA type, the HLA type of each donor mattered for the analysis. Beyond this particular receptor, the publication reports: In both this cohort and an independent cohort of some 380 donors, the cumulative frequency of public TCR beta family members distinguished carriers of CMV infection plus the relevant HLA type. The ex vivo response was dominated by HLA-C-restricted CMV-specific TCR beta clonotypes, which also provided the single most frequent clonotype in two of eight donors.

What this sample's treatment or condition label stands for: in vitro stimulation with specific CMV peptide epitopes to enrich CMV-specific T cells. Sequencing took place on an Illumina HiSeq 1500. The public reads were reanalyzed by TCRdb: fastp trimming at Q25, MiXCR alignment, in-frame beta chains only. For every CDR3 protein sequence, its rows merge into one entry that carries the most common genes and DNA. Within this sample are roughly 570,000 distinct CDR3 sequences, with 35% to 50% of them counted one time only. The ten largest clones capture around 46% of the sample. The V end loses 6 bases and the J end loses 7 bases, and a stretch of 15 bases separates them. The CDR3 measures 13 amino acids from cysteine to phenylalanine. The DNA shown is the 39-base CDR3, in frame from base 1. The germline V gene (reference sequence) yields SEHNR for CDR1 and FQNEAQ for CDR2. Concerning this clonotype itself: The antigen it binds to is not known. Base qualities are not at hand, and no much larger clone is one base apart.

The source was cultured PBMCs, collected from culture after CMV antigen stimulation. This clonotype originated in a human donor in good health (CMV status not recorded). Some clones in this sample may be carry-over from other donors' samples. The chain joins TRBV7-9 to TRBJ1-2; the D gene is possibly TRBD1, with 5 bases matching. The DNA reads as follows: TGTGCCAGCAGTCGCCCGACAGACTCTGGCTACACCTTC. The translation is CASSRPTDSGYTF.